Presented here are 5 T cell receptor beta chains from one specimen sequenced in a study of blood T cells in healthy people across ages. A second about 6 to 11 cycle PCR used barcoded and J-beta primers. TCRdb passed the 5' RACE reads through MiXCR, listing each CDR3 protein once. The profile covers roughly 930,000 distinct CDR3 sequences, with around 48% appearing a single time and 13% taken by the ten largest. The sample consisted of blood. The receptors were gathered from a man younger than 40 in good health.

The V call is TRBV27, the J call TRBJ2-1; D gene ambiguous. Per the germline V gene, CDR1 is MNHEY and CDR2 is SMNVEV (reference sequence). CDR3 length equals 14 residues. V gave up 5 bases and J gave up 10 bases, with 18 bases separating them. CDR3 sequence reads: CASSPPGPYGEQFF. In DNA, the CDR3 is TGTGCCAGCAGTCCACCGGGTCCCTACGGGGAGCAGTTCTTC.

A note on this clonotype: Compared with germline, one end of the junction differs, possibly owing to a read error. V is TRBV15 and J is TRBJ1-4, with D hard to call. The CDR3 has 18 residues. Germline V gene data show CDR1 as LNHNV and CDR2 as YYDKDF (reference sequence). The CDR3 DNA follows: TGTGCCACCGGCAGCGGAGGAGTGGGTGAAACCAATAATGAAAAACTGTTTTTT. Protein: CATGSGGVGETNNEKLFF.

The chain links TRBV5-5 to TRBJ1-4; 7 bases map to TRBD1. Germline V gene data show CDR1 as SGHKS and CDR2 as YYEKEE (reference sequence). There are 16 residues in the CDR3. With 6 bases clipped from V and 3 bases from J, the junction kept 11 bases outside the gene matches. The CDR3 region is CASTAKLGQPNEKLFF. Written as DNA, the CDR3 is TGTGCCAGCACCGCCAAGTTGGGACAGCCTAATGAAAAACTGTTTTTT.

The genes are TRBV6-6 and TRBJ2-7; possible D gene TRBD1, 7 bases. The CDR3 has 14 amino acids. Germline CDR1 is MNHNY and CDR2 is SVGAGI (reference sequence). Trimming shortened V by 6 bases and J by 7 bases, and 19 bases separated the two germline ends. CDR3 loop: CASRGGTAEGEQYF. The CDR3 DNA follows: TGTGCCAGCAGGGGCGGGACAGCCGAGGGGGAGCAGTACTTC.

This clonotype was counted only a few times. CDR3 protein: CAIRGQLGSNQPQHF. CDR3 sequence (DNA): TGTGCCATCAGAGGACAGCTTGGGAGCAATCAGCCCCAGCATTTT. The chain combines TRBV10-3 with TRBJ1-5, with D maybe TRBD1 (6 bases). This CDR3 is 15 amino acids long. Between the trimmed V and J ends, which lost 6 bases and 1 base, there was a span of 13 bases. Germline CDR1 and CDR2: ENHRY and SYGVKD.